Below are 27 T cell receptor beta chains sequenced from a single sample in a study of beta chain features in type 1 diabetes. Sequencing targeted expressed TCRB transcripts, as all isolated RNA had been reverse transcribed. Sequencing used immunoSEQ multiplex PCR; TCRdb keeps in-frame clones, though not all of them. The data show roughly 610,000 clones, around 16% seen once. The material sequenced was naive CD4+ T cells from blood. All receptors derive from a man between 18 and 35 years old in good health.

This clone showed up just a few times. The V gene is TRBV7-2, the J gene TRBJ2-1; tentatively, D is TRBD1 or TRBD2 (5 bases each). The CDR3 covers 12 residues. CDR1 is SGHTA, CDR2 FQGNSA, per germline. With 1 base removed from V and 11 bases from J, the gap between germline ends came to 9 bases. Written as DNA, the CDR3 is TGTGCCAGCAGCTTAGTGCCGGGACAGCAGTTCTTC. Its translation is CASSLVPGQQFF. The full variable domain, its missing parts supplied by reference TRBV7-2 and TRBJ2-1, is GAGVSQSPSNKVTEKGKDVELRCDPISGHTALYWYRQSLGQGLEFLIYFQGNSAPDKSGLPSDRFSAERTGGSVSTLTIQRTQQEDSAVYLCASSLVPGQQFFGPGTRLTVL.

In its sample, this clone was seen a few times. This sample also contains other DNA sequences that code for the same CDR3. The chain uses TRBV28 and TRBJ1-4, with D uncertain. Germline lookup yields CDR1 MDHEN and CDR2 SYDVKM. The length of the CDR3 is 10 residues. The germline V and J ends were trimmed by 6 bases and 5 bases, with 1 base remaining between them. CDR3: CASSNEKLFF. DNA for the CDR3: TGTGCCAGCAGCAATGAAAAACTGTTTTTT.

This clone has a handful of counts. The rearrangement links TRBV5-1 to TRBJ2-6; either TRBD1 or TRBD2 may fit D (5 bases each). V gave up 4 bases and J gave up 0 bases, with 17 bases separating them. The germline V gene encodes CDR1 SGHRS and CDR2 YFSETQ. The CDR3 extends over 18 amino acids. Here the CDR3 reads CASSKRDARSSGANVLTF. CDR3 DNA: TGCGCCAGCAGCAAACGGGACGCCCGCTCCTCTGGGGCCAACGTCCTGACTTTC.

The sample holds a few counts of this clone. V and J are TRBV23-1 and TRBJ1-4; D ambiguous. TRBV23-1 counts as an open reading frame of uncertain function. This CDR3 has 17 amino acids. V lost 7 bases and J 3 bases, leaving 21 bases between the germline ends. The CDR3 is CASKAGMAHRSNEKLFF. The CDR3 nucleotides read TGCGCCAGCAAGGCTGGCATGGCCCACCGCTCTAATGAAAAACTGTTTTTT.

V is TRBV4-1 and J is TRBJ2-3; no reliable D call. Per the germline V gene, CDR1 is MGHRA and CDR2 is YSYEKL. The CDR3 runs to 15 residues. V lost 1 base to trimming and J lost 1 base, with 9 bases between them. CDR3 residues: CASSQGARGTDTQYF. The CDR3 nucleotides read TGCGCCAGCAGCCAAGGGGCCAGAGGCACAGATACGCAGTATTTT.

V usage is TRBV18 and J usage is TRBJ1-2; the D gene is possibly TRBD1 (5 bases). CDR1 and CDR2 (germline): KGHSH, LQKENI. V lost 3 bases to trimming and J lost 6 bases, with 11 bases between them. The CDR3 contains 13 residues. The CDR3 DNA is TGTGCCAGCTCACCCCAGGGACGGGATGGCTACACCTTC. It codes for CASSPQGRDGYTF.

The CDR3 DNA sequence: TGTGCCAGTAGTACAAAACCTGACAGCTCCTATAATTCACCCCTCCACTTT. The encoded protein is CASSTKPDSSYNSPLHF. The chain recombines TRBV19 with TRBJ1-6; possible D gene TRBD1, 5 bases. Trimming cost V 4 bases and J 0 bases, with 13 bases left between them. The length of the CDR3 is 17 residues. CDR1 is LNHDA, CDR2 SQIVND, per germline (reference sequence). The full variable domain, completed using reference TRBV19 and TRBJ1-6, is DGGITQSPKYLFRKEGQNVTLSCEQNLNHDAMYWYRQDPGQGLRLIYYSQIVNDFQKGDIAEGYSVSREKKESFPLTVTSAQKNPTAFYLCASSTKPDSSYNSPLHFGNGTRLTVT.

This clone turned up a few times. The sample holds other DNA sequences that translate to the same CDR3. V and J are TRBV5-1 and TRBJ2-1; maybe TRBD2 (5 bases). Trimming took off 0 bases at V and 6 bases at J, with 7 bases between the two ends. The CDR3 spans 13 residues. The germline CDR1 and CDR2 sequences are SGHRS and YFSETQ. In DNA form, the CDR3 reads TGCGCCAGCAGCTTGGGGGGAGTCAATGAGCAGTTCTTC. Encoded protein: CASSLGGVNEQFF.

J is TRBJ2-1 and V is TRBV4-1; no firm D call. Looked up from germline, CDR1 is MGHRA and CDR2 is YSYEKL. CDR3 length equals 13 residues. Trimming took off 3 bases at V and 8 bases at J, with 11 bases between the two ends. The DNA of the CDR3 is TGCGCCAGCAGCCACCTGACATCATATGAGCAGTTCTTC. Translation gives CASSHLTSYEQFF.

The J gene is TRBJ2-3, the V gene TRBV9; TRBD2 matches 9 bases. The CDR3 runs 16 residues. V shed 0 bases and J 3 bases; nucleotides not matched to a gene: 5. The V gene's germline CDR1 is SGDLS and CDR2 YYNGEE. CDR3 bases: TGTGCCAGCAGCGTAGTAGCAAGCGGGGGGACAGATACGCAGTATTTT. Translation gives CASSVVASGGTDTQYF. The full variable domain, rest sourced from reference TRBV9 and TRBJ2-3, is DSGVTQTPKHLITATGQRVTLRCSPRSGDLSVYWYQQSLDQGLQFLIQYYNGEERAKGNILERFSAQQFPDLHSELNLSSLELGDSALYFCASSVVASGGTDTQYFGPGTRLTVL.

The genes are TRBV7-2 and TRBJ2-1; 11 nucleotides agree with TRBD2. V dropped 5 bases and J dropped 8; count of bases not matched to a gene: 8. The CDR3 is made up of 15 amino acids. CDR1 and CDR2 from the germline V gene are SGHTA and FQGNSA. The CDR3 spells CASSRPGLADYEQFF. CDR3 DNA sequence: TGTGCCAGCAGCCGACCGGGACTAGCGGACTATGAGCAGTTCTTC.

J is TRBJ1-4 and V is TRBV9, with TRBD1 as a possible D gene (6 bases). The CDR3 totals 11 residues. Germline CDR1 reads SGDLS; CDR2 reads YYNGEE. CDR3 nucleotide sequence: TGTGCTTCGGGGACAAATGAAAAACTGTTTTTT. Its protein is CASGTNEKLFF.

The CDR3 protein is CASSLGNFNNEQYF. The CDR3 region has the DNA TGTGCCAGCAGCTTAGGCAATTTTAACAACGAGCAGTACTTC. The genes are TRBV7-6 and TRBJ2-7; D not certain. This CDR3 has 14 amino acids. Germline-derived CDR1 and CDR2 are SGHVS and FNYEAQ. Trimming stripped 1 base from V and 5 bases from J, with 12 bases between.

This chain joins TRBV27 and TRBJ2-1; 11 bases align to TRBD2. Per germline, CDR1 MNHEY and CDR2 SMNVEV (reference sequence). V lost 6 bases, J lost 8 bases, and 3 bases stayed unmatched. CDR3 length equals 13 residues. The CDR3 here is CASRALAGDEQFF. DNA of the CDR3: TGTGCCAGCAGAGCACTAGCGGGGGATGAGCAGTTCTTC.

The chain employs TRBV19 and TRBJ1-1; unclear D gene. CDR1 and CDR2 (germline): LNHDA, SQIVND (reference sequence). This CDR3 region has 15 residues. The germline V and J ends were trimmed by 5 bases and 0 bases, with 13 bases remaining between them. The CDR3 region has the DNA TGTGCCAGTAGTCAGATGGCGACTGTGAACACTGAAGCTTTCTTT. Protein: CASSQMATVNTEAFF.

The V call is TRBV11-3, the J call TRBJ2-7; D is unresolved. V was shortened by 0 bases and J by 0 bases, with 3 bases between the two germline ends. The germline V gene encodes CDR1 SGHNT and CDR2 YENEEA. The CDR3 consists of 13 residues. The CDR3 DNA reads as TGTGCCAGCAGCTTAGATAGCTCCTACGAGCAGTACTTC. It is translated as CASSLDSSYEQYF.

This clone has more than one count but fewer than ten. This rearrangement joins TRBV27 to TRBJ2-2, with TRBD1 matching 7 bases. CDR1 and CDR2 from the germline V gene are MNHEY and SMNVEV (reference sequence). V trimming: 4 bases; J trimming: 5 bases; junction bases outside the gene matches: 7. The CDR3 length is 15 residues. This CDR3 reads CASSSPTGRTGELFF. CDR3 nucleotides: TGTGCCAGCAGTTCTCCGACAGGGCGGACCGGGGAGCTGTTTTTT.

The chain recombines TRBV4-1 with TRBJ2-1; D remains unclear. This CDR3 spans 15 amino acids. Trimming pared 0 bases from V and 3 bases from J, leaving 9 bases between. Germline V gives CDR1 MGHRA, CDR2 YSYEKL. The CDR3 DNA reads as TGCGCCAGCAGCCAAGAAGGTCAGGACTACAATGAGCAGTTCTTC. Its protein is CASSQEGQDYNEQFF.

This clone has more than one count but fewer than ten. V and J are TRBV28 and TRBJ2-1, with D perhaps matching TRBD1 or TRBD2 (5 bases each). This CDR3 contains 15 residues. V was cut by 6 bases and J by 0 bases, with 12 bases left in between. Germline loops: CDR1 MDHEN, CDR2 SYDVKM. CDR3 coding DNA: TGTGCCAGCAGGATGAGGGGACCCTCCTACAATGAGCAGTTCTTC. Its protein is CASRMRGPSYNEQFF.

The rearrangement uses TRBV10-3 and TRBJ2-4; D unclear. Germline-derived CDR1 and CDR2 are ENHRY and SYGVKD. V was shortened by 1 base and J by 7 bases, with 5 bases between the two germline ends. This CDR3 is 12 amino acids long. The CDR3 region has the DNA TGTGCCATCAGTGAGTTCGGGAACATTCAGTACTTC. Residues: CAISEFGNIQYF.

This chain links TRBV9 with TRBJ1-5; D may be TRBD1 (5 bases). The CDR3 runs 15 residues. Germline V CDR1 and CDR2: SGDLS, YYNGEE. V was cut by 3 bases and J by 4 bases, with 14 bases left in between. The CDR3 reads CASSGGAGRNQPQHF. The CDR3 coding sequence is TGTGCCAGCAGCGGGGGAGCAGGGAGAAATCAGCCCCAGCATTTT.

The sample holds a few counts of this clone. Here the CDR3 reads CASSFGRLTEAFF. As DNA, the CDR3 is TGCGCCAGCAGCTTTGGACGACTCACTGAAGCTTTCTTT. J is TRBJ1-1 and V is TRBV5-1; D is unclear. V lost 2 bases and J lost 4, with 9 bases in between. The CDR3 sequence is 13 residues long. Germline values: CDR1 SGHRS, CDR2 YFSETQ.

This chain links TRBV14 with TRBJ2-3; TRBD1 might be the D (6 bases). The germline V and J ends were trimmed by 1 base and 5 bases, with 16 bases remaining between them. This CDR3 spans 16 amino acids. Germline V gene sequence: CDR1 SGHDN, CDR2 FVKESK. In nucleotides, the CDR3 is TGTGCCAGCAGCCAAGGCGCCAGGGGTTTCGGAGATACGCAGTATTTT. Protein sequence: CASSQGARGFGDTQYF.

The chain is built from TRBV4-3 and TRBJ1-4; TRBD1 matches 9 bases. This CDR3 has 14 residues. The V and J ends lost 5 bases and 8 bases, in that order; junction bases with no gene match: 6. The V gene's germline CDR1 is LGHNA and CDR2 YSLEER. The CDR3, as DNA: TGCGCCAGCAGCAACCGGGACAGGGACGAAAAACTGTTTTTT. As protein: CASSNRDRDEKLFF.

There are a few counts of this clone. The chain has TRBV7-9 and TRBJ2-3; 7 bases are a match to TRBD1. Germline CDR1 reads SEHNR; CDR2 reads FQNEAQ (reference sequence). J gave up 1 base and V 6 bases, and 7 bases lay outside the gene matches. The CDR3 loop spans 15 amino acids. The CDR3 nucleotides are TGTGCCAGCAGTTACCGACAGGGCGGCACAGATACGCAGTATTTT. This codes for CASSYRQGGTDTQYF.

This sequence joins TRBV2 and TRBJ1-5; the D gene is possibly TRBD1 (6 bases). The CDR3 is made up of 14 amino acids. V lost 6 bases, J lost 0 bases, and 9 bases lay in between. Germline values: CDR1 SNHLY, CDR2 FYNNEI. The CDR3 region is CASRGAVSNQPQHF. The CDR3 nucleotides are TGTGCCAGCAGGGGGGCAGTTAGCAATCAGCCCCAGCATTTT.

This chain connects TRBV15 to TRBJ2-7; TRBD1 matches 8 bases. The ends lost 7 bases at V and 0 bases at J; junction bases unmatched: 2. In germline, CDR1 is LNHNV, CDR2 YYDKDF (reference sequence). CDR3 size: 13 residues. The chain's CDR3 is CATTQGASYEQYF. The CDR3 DNA reads TGTGCCACCACTCAGGGGGCCTCCTACGAGCAGTACTTC.